The 9 T cell receptor beta chains listed next were all sequenced from one sample in a study of T-cell memory formation after mild COVID-19. MiXCR, applied by TCRdb to the 5' RACE reads, yields one record per CDR3 protein. This table holds 150,000 to 200,000 distinct CDR3 sequences, around a fifth found once. The sequenced material came from PBMCs or a T cell subset sorted from them (not recorded which). Receptors originate from an adult woman who had mild COVID-19 (a few samples of this study predate the infection). Cell type and time point are not known.

This clonotype was detected a few times. The genes are TRBV5-1 and TRBJ2-7; 9 bases match TRBD1. The trim removed 1 base at V and 1 base at J, leaving 6 bases unmatched. This CDR3 is built from 16 residues. CDR1 is SGHRS and CDR2 is YFSETQ in the germline V gene. CDR3 protein: CASSLTGGQVSYEQYF. Here the CDR3 DNA reads TGCGCCAGCAGCTTGACAGGGGGCCAGGTGTCCTACGAGCAGTACTTC.

The chain has TRBV4-2 and TRBJ2-3; D may correspond to TRBD1 or TRBD2 (5 bases each). This CDR3 is built from 16 residues. Germline CDR1 LGHNA, CDR2 YNFKEQ. V shed 4 bases and J shed 0 bases, with 14 bases lying between them. The CDR3 is CASSPGPRLSTDTQYF. Here the CDR3 DNA reads TGTGCCAGCAGCCCGGGACCGCGACTGAGCACAGATACGCAGTATTTT.

This clonotype appeared many times. J is TRBJ2-2 and V is TRBV11-3, with D perhaps TRBD2 (6 bases). The CDR3 length is 14 residues. V dropped 5 bases and J dropped 5 bases, with 12 bases sitting between them. In germline, CDR1 is SGHNT, CDR2 YENEEA. This CDR3 reads CASSPGLSTGELFF. CDR3 DNA: TGTGCCAGCAGCCCGGGACTTTCTACCGGGGAGCTGTTTTTT.

The CDR3: CAISEPKGDTEAFF. Here the CDR3 DNA reads TGTGCCATCAGTGAGCCTAAGGGTGACACTGAAGCTTTCTTT. V usage is TRBV10-3 and J usage is TRBJ1-1; the D is unclear. V was pared by 2 bases and J by 3 bases, with 10 bases between. Germline values: CDR1 ENHRY, CDR2 SYGVKD. The CDR3 sequence is 14 residues long.

This clonotype has a handful of counts. V is TRBV15 and J is TRBJ2-5; tentative D call: TRBD1 (5 bases). V shed 0 bases and J shed 4 bases, with 15 bases lying between them. Per germline, CDR1 LNHNV and CDR2 YYDKDF (reference sequence). The CDR3 is 16 residues long. CDR3 protein: CATSRDEGQGVETQYF. In nucleotides, the CDR3 is TGTGCCACCAGCAGAGATGAAGGCCAGGGTGTAGAGACCCAGTACTTC.

The table lists this clonotype with a few counts. The rearrangement joins TRBV10-3 to TRBJ1-6, with 9 nucleotides matching TRBD1. J gave up 9 bases and V 8 bases, and 17 bases lay outside the gene matches. Germline assignment: CDR1 ENHRY and CDR2 SYGVKD. This CDR3 has 17 amino acids. The CDR3 protein is CAIAASTPGTGRSPLHF. DNA of the CDR3: TGTGCCATCGCAGCAAGTACTCCCGGGACAGGGCGTTCACCCCTCCACTTT.

The count of this clonotype is one. This chain joins TRBV12-3 or TRBV12-4 and TRBJ1-1, with D possibly TRBD1 on 5 matching bases. The CDR3 runs to 14 residues. V was pared by 2 bases and J by 5 bases, with 12 bases between. CDR3 amino acids: CASSLWGFGTEAFF. In nucleotides, the CDR3 is TGTGCCAGCAGTTTATGGGGGTTCGGGACTGAAGCTTTCTTT.

This clonotype was counted between two and nine times. The V gene is TRBV25-1, the J gene TRBJ2-7; perhaps TRBD1 as D (6 bases). The CDR3 is 12 residues long. The V end was cut by 4 bases, the J end by 6 bases, with 10 bases between. CDR1 is MGHDK and CDR2 is SYGVNS in the germline V gene. The CDR3 sequence is CASSGTGFEQYF. The CDR3 nucleotides read TGTGCCAGCAGTGGAACAGGGTTCGAGCAGTACTTC.

This CDR3 is CASSLTGGGTDTQYF. The CDR3 bases are TGTGCCAGCAGTTTGACCGGGGGCGGCACAGATACGCAGTATTTT. The chain carries TRBV12-3 or TRBV12-4 and TRBJ2-3, with D perhaps being TRBD1 or TRBD2 (6 bases each). V shed 3 bases and J shed 1 base, with 11 bases lying between them. CDR3 length: 15 amino acids.